Shown below are 23 T cell receptor beta chains from a single sample sequenced in a study of T cell responses to AZD1222 COVID-19 vaccine. Libraries were prepared by immunoSEQ multiplex PCR; TCRdb keeps only in-frame clonotypes and omits some of them. The data show approximately 120,000 clones, 70% to 90% seen once. The starting material was peripheral blood, obtained on day 0 of AZD1222 vaccination. All receptors come from an adult in good health.

V gene TRBV7-3 combines with J gene TRBJ1-6, with D possibly TRBD1 on 5 matching bases. This CDR3 comprises 15 residues. Between the trimmed V and J ends, which lost 2 bases and 5 bases, there was a span of 10 bases. Germline CDR1 reads SGHTA; CDR2 reads FQGTGA. CDR3 protein: CASSLSGPDNSPLHF. CDR3 bases: TGTGCCAGCAGCTTATCGGGGCCAGATAATTCACCCCTCCACTTT. Using reference TRBV7-3 and TRBJ1-6 for the parts outside the CDR3, the full variable domain is GAGVSQTPSNKVTEKGKYVELRCDPISGHTALYWYRQSLGQGPEFLIYFQGTGAADDSGLPNDRFFAVRPEGSVSTLKIQRTERGDSAVYLCASSLSGPDNSPLHFGNGTRLTVT.

The chain joins TRBV9 to TRBJ2-1, with TRBD2 as a possible D gene (6 bases). Germline-derived CDR1 and CDR2 are SGDLS and YYNGEE. V lost 0 bases to trimming and J lost 9 bases, with 19 bases between them. This CDR3 is built from 16 residues. In DNA, the CDR3 is TGTGCCAGCAGCGTAGGGCCGGGAGCCCGGGTAAGTGAGCAGTTCTTC. It translates to CASSVGPGARVSEQFF.

This chain links TRBV19 with TRBJ2-5, with D possibly TRBD2 on 6 matching bases. The germline V and J ends were trimmed by 2 bases and 2 bases, with 21 bases remaining between them. This CDR3 region has 18 residues. Germline values: CDR1 LNHDA, CDR2 SQIVND (reference sequence). Here the CDR3 reads CASSIHIRVDGRQETQYF. The CDR3 coding sequence is TGTGCCAGTAGTATACACATTCGCGTTGATGGGAGGCAAGAGACCCAGTACTTC.

The chain recombines TRBV29-1 with TRBJ2-3, with D uncertain. Trimming took 5 bases from V and 1 from J, leaving 7 bases between them. Germline V gene data show CDR1 as SQVTM and CDR2 as ANQGSEA. The CDR3 is 12 amino acids. The CDR3 nucleotides are TGCAGCGTTTCGGCAGGCACAGATACGCAGTATTTT. It encodes CSVSAGTDTQYF.

The rearrangement uses TRBV30 and TRBJ2-7, with D perhaps TRBD2 (7 bases). V lost 1 base and J 4 bases, leaving 11 bases between the germline ends. Germline V CDR1 and CDR2: GTSNPN, SVGIG (reference sequence). CDR3 length: 13 amino acids. CDR3 sequence (DNA): TGTGCCTGGAGTGCGGGGGGCCATTACGAGCAGTACTTC. It yields the protein CAWSAGGHYEQYF.

This clone showed up just a few times. This chain connects TRBV29-1 to TRBJ2-1; D uncertain. The V end was cut by 7 bases, the J end by 10 bases, with 17 bases between. Looked up from germline, CDR1 is SQVTM and CDR2 is ANQGSEA. This CDR3 spans 12 amino acids. Here the CDR3 DNA reads TGCAGCGCTCCGAATCTAAACTACGAGCAGTTCTTC. Amino acids: CSAPNLNYEQFF.

This chain links TRBV15 with TRBJ1-2; D possibly corresponds to TRBD1 (5 bases). The germline V and J ends were trimmed by 0 bases and 3 bases, with 11 bases remaining between them. Germline-derived CDR1 and CDR2 are LNHNV and YYDKDF (reference sequence). The CDR3 extends over 15 amino acids. In nucleotides, the CDR3 is TGTGCCACCAGCAGAGAATTCTTGGGGGACTATGGCTACACCTTC. This codes for CATSREFLGDYGYTF.

The chain joins TRBV10-1 to TRBJ2-2; 8 nucleotides align to TRBD1. The CDR3 extends over 21 amino acids. CDR1 is WNHNN and CDR2 is SYGVQD in the germline V gene (reference sequence). V shed 0 bases, J shed 0 bases, and the junction held 15 bases outside the gene matches. The DNA for the CDR3 is TGCGCCAGCAGTGAGTCGAGGGACAGGCCTGTTTTAGTCTCGAACACCGGGGAGCTGTTTTTT. It codes for CASSESRDRPVLVSNTGELFF.

The chain uses TRBV28 and TRBJ2-3; 8 bases match TRBD2. The germline V gene has CDR1 MDHEN and CDR2 SYDVKM. The V segment lost 4 bases and the J segment 2 bases; nucleotides outside the gene matches: 2. This CDR3 contains 14 residues. For the CDR3, the DNA is TGTGCCAGCAGTTCGGGAGGGGCCACAGATACGCAGTATTTT. Translation: CASSSGGATDTQYF.

V and J are TRBV18 and TRBJ1-2; D uncertain. The CDR3 covers 15 residues. V gave up 5 bases and J gave up 0 bases, with 13 bases separating them. Germline V CDR1 and CDR2: KGHSH, LQKENI. The CDR3: CASSSWQDPNYGYTF. The DNA for the CDR3 is TGTGCCAGCTCATCCTGGCAGGACCCTAACTATGGCTACACCTTC.

The chain couples TRBV6-2 or TRBV6-3 to TRBJ2-7; 10 nucleotides agree with TRBD2. V lost 5 bases to trimming and J lost 1 base; unmatched junction nucleotides: 11. This CDR3 spans 17 amino acids. From germline, CDR1 is MNHEY and CDR2 SVGEGT. Written as DNA, the CDR3 is TGTGCCAGCAGTCAAGGATCAAGCGGGAGGGTTTCCTACGAGCAGTACTTC. Translated, it gives CASSQGSSGRVSYEQYF.

The CDR3 bases are TGCGCCAGCAGTCTCGGGGGGAGAAGAGATCAGCCCCAGCATTTT. Its protein product is CASSLGGRRDQPQHF. The chain recombines TRBV10-2 with TRBJ1-5; a weak D match, TRBD1 (5 bases). V was clipped by 5 bases and J by 5 bases, with 16 bases between them. Germline CDR1 reads WSHSY; CDR2 reads SAAADI. The CDR3 covers 15 residues.

This chain uses TRBV12-5 with TRBJ1-2; 9 bases align to TRBD1. The CDR3 covers 13 residues. Trimming took 4 bases from V and 8 from J; bases not matched to a gene: 5. Germline-derived CDR1 and CDR2 are LGHNT and FRNRAP. CDR3: CASGSRDRAGYTF. CDR3 in DNA: TGTGCTAGTGGTTCGAGGGACAGGGCAGGCTACACCTTC.

The rearrangement links TRBV11-2 to TRBJ1-1, with D possibly TRBD1 on 6 matching bases. Per the germline V gene, CDR1 is SGHAT and CDR2 is FQNNGV. V was shortened by 3 bases and J by 5 bases, with 10 bases between the two germline ends. The CDR3 loop spans 13 amino acids. CDR3 DNA: TGTGCCAGCAGCTTGACAGGAGGTACTGAAGCTTTCTTT. Protein product: CASSLTGGTEAFF.

The sample holds a few counts of this clone. This rearrangement joins TRBV10-3 to TRBJ1-2; 10 bases align to TRBD1. The ends lost 4 bases at V and 3 bases at J; junction bases unmatched: 11. CDR1 is ENHRY and CDR2 is SYGVKD in the germline V gene. CDR3 length equals 17 residues. CDR3 loop: CAISASGTGAIDYGYTF. The CDR3 DNA reads as TGTGCCATCAGTGCCTCCGGGACAGGGGCTATAGACTATGGCTACACCTTC.

The V gene is TRBV19, the J gene TRBJ2-7; D call uncertain. CDR1 and CDR2 from the germline V gene are LNHDA and SQIVND (reference sequence). The CDR3 sequence is 15 residues long. V shed 6 bases and J shed 2 bases, with 17 bases lying between them. The CDR3 bases are TGTGCCAGTAGCGATTTCCGACACCCTGCCTACGAGCAGTACTTC. It yields the protein CASSDFRHPAYEQYF.

The CDR3 loop is CASSPTTEGTGYGYTF. For the CDR3, the DNA is TGTGCCAGCTCACCTACGACGGAGGGGACCGGCTATGGCTACACCTTC. The rearrangement uses TRBV18 and TRBJ1-2; D possibly corresponds to TRBD1 (5 bases). CDR3 length: 16 residues. Germline-derived CDR1 and CDR2 are KGHSH and LQKENI. V dropped 3 bases and J dropped 4 bases, with 18 bases sitting between them.

The chain has TRBV27 and TRBJ1-2; D uncertain. Per the germline V gene, CDR1 is MNHEY and CDR2 is SMNVEV (reference sequence). The V end lost 2 bases, the J end lost 3 bases, and 10 bases lay between the germline ends. The CDR3 totals 14 residues. The CDR3 sequence: CASSLGRFYYGYTF. CDR3 DNA: TGTGCCAGCAGTTTAGGCAGGTTTTACTATGGCTACACCTTC.

The sample holds one count of this clone. This sequence joins TRBV6-6 and TRBJ1-2, with 9 bases fitting TRBD1. The length of the CDR3 is 15 residues. Germline trimming cut 2 bases from V and 7 bases from J; bases unmatched to any gene: 8. Germline V lookup: CDR1 MNHNY, CDR2 SVGAGI (reference sequence). CDR3 nucleotides: TGTGCCAGCAGTTACGGGGACAGGGTAGTTGGTGGCTACACCTTC. Its protein product is CASSYGDRVVGGYTF.

Only one count was recorded for this clone. The V and J genes are TRBV7-6 and TRBJ2-3, with 9 bases matching TRBD2. V was clipped by 1 base and J by 1 base; unmatched bases: 12. The CDR3 has 19 residues. Germline lookup yields CDR1 SGHVS and CDR2 FNYEAQ. This chain's CDR3 is CASSLELAGAREGTDTQYF. CDR3 nucleotides: TGTGCCAGCAGCTTAGAGTTAGCGGGGGCCCGGGAGGGCACAGATACGCAGTATTTT.

This clone was counted a few times. The chain has TRBV2 and TRBJ1-5, with a possible D match to TRBD1 (5 bases). The CDR3 has 13 amino acids. The ends were cut back, 8 bases at V and 5 bases at J, with 13 bases in the middle. CDR1 and CDR2 (germline): SNHLY, FYNNEI. The chain's CDR3 is CASGGRGDQPQHF. The CDR3 coding sequence is TGTGCCAGCGGAGGGAGGGGTGATCAGCCCCAGCATTTT.

The chain combines TRBV6-5 with TRBJ2-3; D may match TRBD1 or TRBD2 (5 bases each). The germline CDR1 and CDR2 sequences are MNHEY and SVGAGI. Trimming removed 4 bases from V and 5 bases from J, with 10 bases in between. The CDR3 is 13 amino acids. The DNA for the CDR3 is TGTGCCAGCAGTTCCCTTGGGGGAGATACGCAGTATTTT. It specifies CASSSLGGDTQYF.

V usage is TRBV3-1 (or the pseudogene TRBV3-2) and J usage is TRBJ2-3, with a possible D match to TRBD1 (6 bases). V lost 1 base and J lost 3, with 11 bases in between. Germline V CDR1 and CDR2: LGHDT, YNNKEL (reference sequence). This CDR3 is 15 amino acids long. The DNA of the CDR3 is TGTGCCAGCAGCCAAGGCAGGGGAAATACAGATACGCAGTATTTT. Translated: CASSQGRGNTDTQYF.